This TCR beta chain was captured by sequencing in a study of vaccination and CD4 T cells after COVID-19 (dated by TCRdb to the early 2020s). Regarding the study in general: The convalescent cohort included six males and four females, with two Hispanic individuals, seven Caucasians, two Asians and one multiracial person. Each participant got two doses of either the Pfizer-BioNTech BNT162b2 vaccine (n=8) or the Moderna mRNA-1273 vaccine (n=2). The cultures were stimulated with overlapping spike peptide pools from SARS-CoV-2 and from the common cold coronaviruses HCoV-NL63, HCoV-OC43 and HCoV-229E. Post-COVID blood samples from convalescent patients were collected a median of 101 days after diagnosis, with a range of roughly 35 to 170 days. Post-vaccine blood samples were obtained a median of around 74 days after the second vaccine dose, with a range of about 12 to 241 days. In around nine COVID-19 convalescent patients and 4 infection-naive healthy vaccine recipients, the spike-specific CD4+ TCR repertoire before mRNA vaccination was compared with the repertoire after mRNA vaccination. At the TCR clonotype level, an earlier paper using these donors assessed memory CD4+ T cell crossreactivity between SARS-CoV-2 and common cold coronavirus spike proteins. In control cultures, a CEFX viral epitope pool was used as positive control, an HIV-1 Nef peptide pool was used as negative control, or no peptide was added.

Paper-wide results and their limitations: An increase in the median number of SARS-CoV-2-reactive clonotypes from 20 to 25 after infection to approximately 41 after vaccination was observed, but the change was not found to be significant. Among convalescent patients, a median about 90% of the SARS-CoV-2-reactive clones seen after vaccination appeared only after vaccination, which suggests priming specific to the vaccine. Of the vaccine-specific clones found in convalescent patients, nearly all (304 of 307) were mono-reactive for SARS-CoV-2 spike instead of being cross-reactive with common cold coronaviruses. Only a relatively small number of convalescent patients were included in the study, and early timepoints following natural infection were not analyzed.

The library was made by PCR. DNA from cultured CD4+ T cells underwent TCR sequencing with the Oncomine TCR Beta short-read assay at the Johns Hopkins FTIC core. The QIAamp micro DNA kit was used to extract genomic DNA from the cultured CD4+ T cells. Oncomine TCR Beta libraries from cultured CD4+ T cells were pooled with unique dual indexes and sequenced on an Illumina iSeq 100. Per the original workflow: Non-productive sequences were removed, and CDR3s that did not start with C, did not end with F or W, or were shorter than 7 amino acids were discarded. Antigen-specific clonotypes were identified with the MANAFEST web application by comparing peptide-stimulated wells with reference and other culture wells. For a clone to be called positive, the clone needed an FDR below 0.05, an odds ratio above 5, and a productive frequency above 0.1% in at least two of three replicate wells. Clonotypes that were significantly expanded in both SARS-CoV-2 spike wells and at least one common cold coronavirus spike condition were defined as cross-reactive. Using R version 3.6.1, CDR3 homology was evaluated through Levenshtein distances (stringdist) along with unrooted phylogenetic trees (ape). TCRdb reran the public reads through fastp at Q25 and MiXCR, keeping productive beta chains. One record per CDR3 amino acid sequence lists the most common genes and DNA. The V and J calls follow TCRdb's processing rather than the paper's. For this sample there are 8,000 to 9,500 distinct CDR3 sequences; 35% appear just once. The ten largest clones add up to roughly a quarter of the sample.

This clonotype has just a few counts. Its antigen is still unknown. The sample holds no much larger clone one base away, and base qualities are not on file. The treatment or condition label corresponds to: 10-day PBMC culture with coronavirus spike peptide pools or control peptides (ViraFEST assay). CD4+ T cells from unexposed donors were collected before the COVID-19 pandemic (2011-2018). The study used the ViraFEST assay, which expanded antigen-specific T cells with peptide pools and then identified expanded clonotypes by TCR sequencing. Two million PBMCs per well were cultured in IMDM with approximately 4.9% human AB serum and 9 to 10 IU/ml IL-2, plus 10 ug/ml peptide pools. Half of the culture medium was replaced with fresh IL-2-containing medium on days 3 and 7. After approximately 10 days of culture, CD4+ T cells were isolated by negative selection using the EasySep CD4+ T cell isolation kit. As cell number allowed, CD4+ T cells from unexposed donors were tested for reactivity to SARS-CoV-2 S and N and to four common cold coronavirus spike pools. Ficoll-Paque Plus gradient centrifugation was used to isolate PBMCs from whole blood, and the isolated PBMCs were then either used fresh or cryopreserved at -140C. Culture conditions were generally each tested in triplicate wells. The leukapheresis product for the unexposed donors was obtained through commercial purchase.

Measured from the cysteine to the phenylalanine, the CDR3 is 12 residues long. Left in the record is the CDR3 DNA by itself, 36 bases read in frame from the first base. Between the V and J ends, shortened by 2 bases and 6 bases respectively, the junction contains 7 bases. The germline V gene (reference sequence) yields SGHAT for CDR1 and FQDESV for CDR2. Source material: CD4+ T cells from blood, cultured in vitro. The sequence joins TRBV11-1 to TRBJ1-1; the D gene remains uncertain. The TCR comes from a human donor in good health. The CDR3 loop reads CASSLNTPEAFF. The nucleotides are TGTGCCAGCAGCTTAAATACCCCTGAAGCTTTCTTT.